This T cell receptor (beta chain) originates from a study of T cell responses to AZD1222 COVID-19 vaccine. Data came from immunoSEQ multiplex PCR; TCRdb stores just in-frame clones and leaves some out. The sample has about 53,000 clones, approximately 84% seen once. Per the germline V gene, CDR1 is LNHDA and CDR2 is SQIVND (reference sequence). CDR3 size: 16 residues. The J segment lost 6 bases and the V segment lost 4 bases, leaving 11 bases of the junction unmatched. This receptor was taken from an adult in good health. Sequencing was performed on peripheral blood, taken on day 0 of AZD1222 vaccination. V is TRBV19 and J is TRBJ2-1, with 8 bases fitting TRBD2. The CDR3 DNA sequence: TGTGCCAGTAGTACCCCTAAGCGGGAGTCTTCCAATGAGCAGTTCTTC. Translated: CASSTPKRESSNEQFF.